The 18 T cell receptor beta chains in this list originate from one sample, sequenced in a study of blood T cell repertoires in COVID-19. Using immunoSEQ multiplex PCR, the repertoire was profiled, and TCRdb retains in-frame clones only, with some absent. The sample records approximately 70,000 clones, 70% to 85% being singletons. Sample: peripheral blood. Source of these receptors: a woman between 70 and 85 years old with acute or convalescent COVID-19.

This clone was counted ten times or more. The same CDR3 arises from other DNA sequences in this sample as well. This sequence joins TRBV7-2 and TRBJ2-7; 7 bases align to TRBD1. The CDR3 has 15 amino acids. J lost 1 base, V lost 3 bases, and 6 bases had no gene match. Germline CDR1 and CDR2: SGHTA and FQGNSA. The CDR3, as DNA: TGTGCCAGCAGCTTGGGACAGTTAAATTCCTACGAGCAGTACTTC. Translating gives CASSLGQLNSYEQYF.

J is TRBJ2-1 and V is TRBV10-3; 11 bases align to TRBD2. The CDR3 runs to 14 residues. From germline, CDR1 is ENHRY and CDR2 SYGVKD. J lost 8 bases, V lost 10 bases, and 10 bases had no gene match. The CDR3 reads CATGGLAGVYEQFF. For the CDR3, the DNA is TGTGCCACTGGTGGACTAGCGGGTGTATATGAGCAGTTCTTC.

The rearrangement uses TRBV4-1 and TRBJ1-4; D is undetermined. Deletions cut 5 bases from V and 4 bases from J, with 11 bases between. The CDR3 covers 14 residues. The germline CDR1 and CDR2 sequences are MGHRA and YSYEKL. CDR3: CASSIRSNNEKLFF. The DNA of the CDR3 is TGCGCCAGCAGCATACGCAGTAATAATGAAAAACTGTTTTTT.

This clone occurred once. The V call is TRBV5-7, the J call TRBJ1-5; D unclear. TRBV5-7 is an ORF; its function is uncertain. Trimming stripped 2 bases from V and 4 bases from J, with 10 bases between. The CDR3 has 14 residues. The CDR3 DNA reads TGTGCCAGCAGCTTTCCTCACTTTAATCAGCCCCAGCATTTT. Amino acids: CASSFPHFNQPQHF.

This chain uses TRBV30 with TRBJ1-6; 8 nucleotides align to TRBD1. V shed 4 bases, J shed 7 bases, and the junction held 3 bases outside the gene matches. CDR1 and CDR2 (germline): GTSNPN, SVGIG (reference sequence). The CDR3 runs 13 residues. CDR3: CAWTGGSNSPLHF. CDR3 sequence (DNA): TGTGCCTGGACAGGGGGCTCGAATTCACCCCTCCACTTT.

This clone occurred a few times. The CDR3 protein is CASSSLSGRAYNEQFF. The DNA for the CDR3 is TGTGCCAGCAGCTCCTTGAGCGGGAGGGCCTACAATGAGCAGTTCTTC. This chain connects TRBV7-3 to TRBJ2-1; TRBD2 matches 10 bases. Germline loops: CDR1 SGHTA, CDR2 FQGTGA. This CDR3 comprises 16 residues. V trimming: 4 bases; J trimming: 2 bases; junction bases outside the gene matches: 5.

The chain carries TRBV18 and TRBJ2-3, with D unresolved. This CDR3 has 16 residues. Germline V gene lookup returns CDR1 KGHSH and CDR2 LQKENI. Between the trimmed V and J ends, which lost 1 base and 2 bases, there was a span of 13 bases. The CDR3 region is CASSPRPSGYTDTQYF. CDR3 in DNA: TGTGCCAGCTCACCACGTCCTAGTGGGTACACAGATACGCAGTATTTT. Full variable domain (remainder filled in from reference TRBV18 and TRBJ2-3): NAGVMQNPRHLVRRRGQEARLRCSPMKGHSHVYWYRQLPEEGLKFMVYLQKENIIDESGMPKERFSAEFPKEGPSILRIQQVVRGDSAAYFCASSPRPSGYTDTQYFGPGTRLTVL.

The chain links TRBV7-8 to TRBJ2-5; D gene ambiguous. Germline V gene sequence: CDR1 SGHVS, CDR2 FQNEAQ. The V end was cut by 6 bases, the J end by 5 bases, with 10 bases between. This CDR3 spans 12 amino acids. The CDR3 coding sequence is TGTGCCAGCAGTGACCCTAGGGAGACCCAGTACTTC. As protein: CASSDPRETQYF.

The chain combines TRBV4-3 with TRBJ1-3; no reliable D call. Germline loops: CDR1 LGHNA, CDR2 YSLEER. V lost 4 bases and J 1 base, leaving 8 bases between the germline ends. This CDR3 contains 14 residues. The CDR3 nucleotides read TGCGCCAGCAGCCCCCAGAGGTCTGGAAACACCATATATTTT. Residues: CASSPQRSGNTIYF.

The rearrangement links TRBV3-1 (or the pseudogene TRBV3-2) to TRBJ1-4; 11 bases are a match to TRBD1. Germline assignment: CDR1 LGHDT and CDR2 YNNKEL (reference sequence). This CDR3 region has 17 residues. The V gene end was trimmed by 4 bases and the J gene end by 1 base; junction bases not matched to a gene: 5. CDR3 sequence: CASSPRTGGVTNEKLFF. The CDR3 DNA reads TGTGCCAGCAGCCCCAGGACAGGGGGCGTAACTAATGAAAAACTGTTTTTT.

This chain joins TRBV7-2 and TRBJ2-1; D may be TRBD2 (6 bases). Germline CDR1 reads SGHTA; CDR2 reads FQGNSA. Deletions cut 5 bases from V and 12 bases from J, with 11 bases between. The CDR3 extends over 11 amino acids. The CDR3, as DNA: TGTGCCAGCAGCCCCCCAGCGGGGCAGTTCTTC. This codes for CASSPPAGQFF.

V usage is TRBV5-1 and J usage is TRBJ1-1; D not resolved. V lost 1 base and J 3 bases, leaving 13 bases between the germline ends. The CDR3 totals 15 residues. Germline-derived CDR1 and CDR2 are SGHRS and YFSETQ. CDR3 nucleotide sequence: TGCGCCAGCAGCTTGAACGGGGTTCCCGACACTGAAGCTTTCTTT. Protein: CASSLNGVPDTEAFF.

This clone was seen only once. The chain is built from TRBV7-2 and TRBJ1-1; D call uncertain. Germline V gene lookup returns CDR1 SGHTA and CDR2 FQGNSA. With 1 base removed from V and 5 bases from J, the gap between germline ends came to 14 bases. This CDR3 has 15 amino acids. CDR3 region: CASSLDSVAKTEAFF. In nucleotides, the CDR3 is TGTGCCAGCAGCTTAGACTCGGTCGCGAAAACTGAAGCTTTCTTT.

This chain connects TRBV18 to TRBJ1-1; 8 bases fit TRBD1. Germline CDR1 KGHSH, CDR2 LQKENI. V dropped 1 base and J dropped 2; count of bases not matched to a gene: 6. CDR3 length equals 16 residues. CDR3 DNA sequence: TGTGCCAGCTCACCACTCCGGGACAGGATAAACACTGAAGCTTTCTTT. It yields the protein CASSPLRDRINTEAFF.

The V gene is TRBV7-8, the J gene TRBJ2-3; 10 positions match TRBD2. The CDR3 loop spans 18 amino acids. Unmatched junction bases numbered 16, after V lost 4 bases and J lost 6 bases. CDR1 SGHVS and CDR2 FQNEAQ come from the germline V gene. CDR3 nucleotide sequence: TGTGCCAGCAGCTGGGCCCAACTAGCGGGGATATCGAAGGATACGCAGTATTTT. It codes for CASSWAQLAGISKDTQYF. Looking up the rest from reference TRBV7-8 and TRBJ2-3 gives the full variable domain: GAGVSQSPRYKVAKRGQDVALRCDPISGHVSLFWYQQALGQGPEFLTYFQNEAQLDKSGLPSDRFFAERPEGSVSTLKIQRTQQEDSAVYLCASSWAQLAGISKDTQYFGPGTRLTVL.

V and J are TRBV19 and TRBJ1-5; possibly TRBD1 for D (6 bases). This CDR3 spans 13 amino acids. With 5 bases removed from V and 4 bases from J, the gap between germline ends came to 9 bases. Germline loops: CDR1 LNHDA, CDR2 SQIVND (reference sequence). The CDR3 nucleotides are TGTGCCAGTAGTGCACAGGGAAATCAGCCCCAGCATTTT. Its protein product is CASSAQGNQPQHF. Supplemented by reference TRBV19 and TRBJ1-5, the full variable domain reads DGGITQSPKYLFRKEGQNVTLSCEQNLNHDAMYWYRQDPGQGLRLIYYSQIVNDFQKGDIAEGYSVSREKKESFPLTVTSAQKNPTAFYLCASSAQGNQPQHFGDGTRLSIL.

The chain links TRBV11-2 to TRBJ2-7, with a possible D match to TRBD1 (6 bases). Germline V gene sequence: CDR1 SGHAT, CDR2 FQNNGV. Trimming took off 0 bases at V and 7 bases at J, with 16 bases between the two ends. This CDR3 region has 15 residues. The CDR3, as DNA: TGTGCCAGCAGCTTAGATGGCGGCAGGGGTGAGGAGCAGTACTTC. The encoded protein is CASSLDGGRGEEQYF. The complete variable domain, with remaining parts taken from reference TRBV11-2 and TRBJ2-7, reads EAGVAQSPRYKIIEKRQSVAFWCNPISGHATLYWYQQILGQGPKLLIQFQNNGVVDDSQLPKDRFSAERLKGVDSTLKIQPAKLEDSAVYLCASSLDGGRGEEQYFGPGTRLTVT.

This clone was detected once. CDR3 in amino acids: CASKANRGRGNSNTEAFF. The CDR3 region has the DNA TGTGCCAGTAAGGCCAACAGGGGGCGCGGAAACAGTAACACTGAAGCTTTCTTT. The genes are TRBV19 and TRBJ1-1; 9 bases line up with TRBD1. This CDR3 has 18 amino acids. Trimming cost V 7 bases and J 2 bases; bases outside gene matches: 17. Germline loops: CDR1 LNHDA, CDR2 SQIVND (reference sequence).